These T cell receptor beta chains were read from a single sample in a study of blood T cell repertoires in COVID-19. Produced via immunoSEQ multiplex PCR; TCRdb's table is partial and in-frame only. The sample yields under 200,000 clones, around four fifths seen once. The sequencing input was peripheral blood. The receptors were sampled from a woman between 65 and 79 years old with COVID-19, enrolled during active disease. CDR3s include the opening cysteine and the closing phenylalanine or tryptophan. The D gene is left open where the match is weak. Some rows have no size entry. The others give once, few or many, or a class for an expanded clone.

D gene	clone size	V gene	J gene	CDR3 protein	CDR3 DNA
-	-	TRBV6-5	TRBJ1-2	CASSSSLGADYGYTF	TGTGCCAGCAGTTCTTCCCTTGGAGCTGACTATGGCTACACCTTC
-	-	TRBV28	TRBJ1-1	CASSSAGSGEMNTEAFF	TGTGCCAGCAGTTCCGCAGGCAGCGGGGAAATGAACACTGAAGCTTTCTTT
TRBD1	-	TRBV28	TRBJ2-7	CASSFRRGGIYEQYF	TGTGCCAGCAGTTTTAGAAGAGGGGGCATCTACGAGCAGTACTTC
-	once	TRBV27	TRBJ1-1	CASSTMNTEAFF	TGTGCCAGCAGTACTATGAACACTGAAGCTTTCTTT
TRBD2	-	TRBV27	TRBJ2-7	CASSSETRLAGLFYEQYF	TGTGCCAGCAGTTCCGAGACCAGACTAGCGGGACTCTTCTACGAGCAGTACTTC
-	-	TRBV28	TRBJ1-5	CASIPTGIWNQPQHF	TGTGCCAGCATTCCCACAGGAATTTGGAATCAGCCCCAGCATTTT
TRBD1	-	TRBV28	TRBJ1-2	CASLGTGVDGYTF	TGTGCCAGCTTGGGTACAGGGGTTGACGGCTACACCTTC
-	-	TRBV18	TRBJ1-1	CASSRTGFREDTEAFF	TGTGCCAGCTCACGTACAGGGTTCAGGGAAGACACTGAAGCTTTCTTT
-	once	TRBV5-1	TRBJ1-6	CASSSMDRDSPLHF	TGCGCCAGCAGCTCCATGGACAGAGATTCACCCCTCCACTTT
TRBD2	-	TRBV4-1	TRBJ2-5	CASGPSGGLETQYF	TGCGCCAGCGGACCTAGCGGGGGGTTGGAGACCCAGTACTTC
-	-	TRBV14	TRBJ2-4	CASSPGGLNIQYF	TGTGCCAGCAGCCCCGGGGGATTAAACATTCAGTACTTC
TRBD1	-	TRBV5-1	TRBJ2-1	CASSEIPGQLSNEQFF	TGCGCCAGCAGCGAAATTCCGGGACAGTTATCCAATGAGCAGTTCTTC
TRBD2	-	TRBV28	TRBJ2-3	CATEFAAGEEYF	TGTGCCACCGAGTTTGCCGCGGGAGAGGAGTATTTT
-	-	TRBV24-1	TRBJ1-1	CATVALRATAPVNTEAFF	TGTGCCACCGTGGCCCTTAGAGCGACCGCTCCTGTGAACACTGAAGCTTTCTTT
TRBD1	-	TRBV29-1	TRBJ1-1	CSVTQGAGNTEAFF	TGCAGCGTGACACAGGGGGCGGGGAACACTGAAGCTTTCTTT
-	-	TRBV28	TRBJ2-1	CASSLRRGGPNEQFF	TGTGCCAGCAGTTTACGGAGGGGGGGACCCAATGAGCAGTTCTTC
TRBD1	-	TRBV27	TRBJ2-1	CASSSDRGGYNEQFF	TGTGCCAGCAGTAGTGACAGGGGAGGTTACAATGAGCAGTTCTTC
-	once	TRBV10-2	TRBJ1-1	CASSSQGYTEAFF	TGCGCCAGCAGCAGTCAGGGGTACACTGAAGCTTTCTTT
TRBD2	-	TRBV10-3	TRBJ2-3	CAISGGLAGSTDTQYF	TGTGCCATCAGTGGTGGACTAGCGGGATCTACAGATACGCAGTATTTT
TRBD1	-	TRBV6-5	TRBJ1-5	CASRKRGQGNQPQHF	TGTGCCAGCAGAAAGAGGGGACAGGGGAATCAGCCCCAGCATTTT
-	-	TRBV3-1/TRBV3-2	TRBJ2-5	CAVGHLQETQYF	TGTGCCGTTGGGCACCTCCAAGAGACCCAGTACTTC
-	-	TRBV7-8	TRBJ1-4	CASTFGGNGKLFF	TGTGCCAGCACGTTCGGGGGTAACGGAAAACTGTTTTTT
-	-	TRBV6-1	TRBJ1-1	CASSERGGTPNTEAFF	TGTGCCAGCAGTGAACGGGGGGGAACACCTAACACTGAAGCTTTCTTT
TRBD1	-	TRBV6-5	TRBJ1-4	CASRLDRDRSEKLFF	TGTGCCAGCAGGTTAGACAGGGACCGCTCCGAAAAACTGTTTTTT
TRBD2	-	TRBV11-2	TRBJ2-3	CASSLGPSGLYTQYF	TGTGCCAGCAGCTTAGGGCCTAGCGGGCTGTATACGCAGTATTTT
-	-	TRBV2	TRBJ1-3	CASSPAGMGTIYF	TGTGCCAGCAGTCCCGCAGGGATGGGCACCATATATTTT
TRBD1	-	TRBV5-1	TRBJ1-1	CASSLERTGPNTEAFF	TGCGCCAGCAGCTTGGAGAGGACAGGACCGAACACTGAAGCTTTCTTT
-	-	TRBV19	TRBJ1-2	CASSIGRYEDGYTF	TGTGCCAGTAGTATTGGCCGATATGAGGATGGCTACACCTTC
TRBD1	-	TRBV3-1/TRBV3-2	TRBJ2-1	CASSPRPGTGKDNEQFF	TGTGCCAGCAGCCCTCGCCCCGGGACAGGGAAGGACAATGAGCAGTTCTTC